What follows describes a single T cell receptor (beta chain). The CDR3 extends over 17 amino acids. V was clipped by 1 base and J by 0 bases, with 13 bases between them. Per germline, CDR1 SGHTA and CDR2 FQGTGA. The data were taken from a study of T-cell memory formation after mild COVID-19. TCRdb reprocessed the 5' RACE reads with MiXCR, giving one entry per CDR3 protein. The sample holds 300,000 to 350,000 distinct CDR3 sequences, around 13% seen once. The J gene is TRBJ2-4, the V gene TRBV7-3; D uncertain. The receptor was isolated from a man aged 18 to 29 who had mild COVID-19 (a few samples of this study predate the infection). Cell type and time point are not known. Sequencing used PBMCs or a T cell subset sorted from them (not recorded which). The CDR3 reads CASSLSGSQLAKNIQYF. The CDR3 DNA reads TGTGCCAGCAGCTTAAGCGGTAGCCAGCTAGCCAAAAACATTCAGTACTTC.